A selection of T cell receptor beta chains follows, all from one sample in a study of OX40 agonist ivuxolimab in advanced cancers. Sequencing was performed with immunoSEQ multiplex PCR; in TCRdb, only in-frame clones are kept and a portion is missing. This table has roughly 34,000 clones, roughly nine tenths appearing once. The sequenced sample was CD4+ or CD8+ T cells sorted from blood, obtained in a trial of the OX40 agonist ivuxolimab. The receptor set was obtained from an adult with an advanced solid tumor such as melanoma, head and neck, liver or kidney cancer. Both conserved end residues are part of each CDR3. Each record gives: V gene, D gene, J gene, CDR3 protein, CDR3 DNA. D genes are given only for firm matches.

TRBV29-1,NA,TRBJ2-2,CSVRDLGDGELFF,TGCAGCGTTCGTGATCTTGGCGACGGGGAGCTGTTTTTT
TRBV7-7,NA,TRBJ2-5,CASSSRGDQETQYF,TGTGCCAGCAGCTCCAGGGGAGATCAAGAGACCCAGTACTTC
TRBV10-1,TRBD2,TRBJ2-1,CASSASASGYNEQFF,TGCGCCAGCAGCGCTTCGGCTAGCGGGTACAATGAGCAGTTCTTC
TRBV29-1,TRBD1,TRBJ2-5,CSITSGGEGGETQYF,TGCAGCATCACATCAGGGGGCGAGGGTGGAGAGACCCAGTACTTC
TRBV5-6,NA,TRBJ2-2,CASSLGGSTGELFF,TGTGCCAGCAGCTTAGGAGGGAGCACCGGGGAGCTGTTTTTT
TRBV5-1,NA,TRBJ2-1,CASSLGWVGIYNEQFF,TGCGCCAGCAGCTTGGGGTGGGTGGGGATTTACAATGAGCAGTTCTTC
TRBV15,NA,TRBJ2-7,CATSRDLGRVAEQYF,TGTGCCACCAGCAGAGATCTAGGAAGGGTGGCCGAGCAGTACTTC
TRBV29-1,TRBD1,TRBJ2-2,CSVDMAGGTGELFF,TGCAGCGTTGATATGGCAGGGGGCACCGGGGAGCTGTTTTTT
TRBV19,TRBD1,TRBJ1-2,CASRQGSIGYTF,TGTGCCAGTCGACAGGGCTCGATAGGCTACACCTTC
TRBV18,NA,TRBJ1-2,CASSPTGEIYGYTF,TGTGCCAGCTCACCGACAGGTGAAATCTATGGCTACACCTTC
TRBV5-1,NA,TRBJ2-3,CASSSGRTDTQYF,TGCGCCAGCAGCTCGGGTCGGACAGATACGCAGTATTTT
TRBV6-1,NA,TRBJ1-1,CASRLHGNTEAFF,TGTGCCAGCAGGCTACATGGGAACACTGAAGCTTTCTTT
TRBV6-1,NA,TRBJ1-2,CASILQLGLNYGCTF,TGTGCCAGCATCCTACAGTTGGGCCTCAACTATGGCTGCACCTTC
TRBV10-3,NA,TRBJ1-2,CAISARGESLDGYTF,TGTGCCATCAGCGCCAGGGGAGAAAGCTTGGATGGCTACACCTTC